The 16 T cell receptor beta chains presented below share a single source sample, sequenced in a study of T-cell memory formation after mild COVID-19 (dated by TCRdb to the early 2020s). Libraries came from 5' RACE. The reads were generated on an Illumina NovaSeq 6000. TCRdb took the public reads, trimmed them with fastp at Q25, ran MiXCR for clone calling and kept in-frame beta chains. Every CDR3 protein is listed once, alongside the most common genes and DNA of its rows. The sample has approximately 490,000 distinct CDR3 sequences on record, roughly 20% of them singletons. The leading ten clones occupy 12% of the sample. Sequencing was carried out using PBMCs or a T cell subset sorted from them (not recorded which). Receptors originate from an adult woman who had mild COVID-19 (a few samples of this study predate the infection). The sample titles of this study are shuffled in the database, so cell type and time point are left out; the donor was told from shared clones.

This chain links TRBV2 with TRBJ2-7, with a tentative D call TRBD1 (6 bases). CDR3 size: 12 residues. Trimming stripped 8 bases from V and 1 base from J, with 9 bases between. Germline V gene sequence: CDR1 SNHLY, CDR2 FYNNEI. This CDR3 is CASARGSYEQYF. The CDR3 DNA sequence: TGTGCCAGCGCGAGGGGGTCCTACGAGCAGTACTTC.

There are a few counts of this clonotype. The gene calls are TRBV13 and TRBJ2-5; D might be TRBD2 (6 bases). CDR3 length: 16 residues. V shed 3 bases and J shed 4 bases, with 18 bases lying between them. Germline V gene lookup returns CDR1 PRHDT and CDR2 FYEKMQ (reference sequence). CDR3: CASSFGGNGQGETQYF. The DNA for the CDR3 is TGTGCCAGCAGCTTCGGCGGGAACGGGCAGGGAGAGACCCAGTACTTC.

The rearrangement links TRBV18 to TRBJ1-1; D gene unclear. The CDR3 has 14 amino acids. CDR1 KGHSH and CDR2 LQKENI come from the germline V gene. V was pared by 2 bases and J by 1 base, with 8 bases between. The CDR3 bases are TGTGCCAGCTCACCAGAACAGTCGAACACTGAAGCTTTCTTT. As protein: CASSPEQSNTEAFF.

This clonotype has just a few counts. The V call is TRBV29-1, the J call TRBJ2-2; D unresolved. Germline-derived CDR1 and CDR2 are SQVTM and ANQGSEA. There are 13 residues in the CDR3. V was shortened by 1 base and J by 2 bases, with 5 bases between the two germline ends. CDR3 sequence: CSVEGHNTGELFF. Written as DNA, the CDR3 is TGCAGCGTTGAAGGACACAACACCGGGGAGCTGTTTTTT.

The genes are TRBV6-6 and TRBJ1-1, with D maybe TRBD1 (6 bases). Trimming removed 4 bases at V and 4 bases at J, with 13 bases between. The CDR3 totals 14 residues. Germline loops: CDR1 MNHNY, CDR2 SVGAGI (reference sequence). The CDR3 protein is CASSFEGGFTEAFF. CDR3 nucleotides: TGTGCCAGCAGTTTCGAAGGGGGTTTCACTGAAGCTTTCTTT.

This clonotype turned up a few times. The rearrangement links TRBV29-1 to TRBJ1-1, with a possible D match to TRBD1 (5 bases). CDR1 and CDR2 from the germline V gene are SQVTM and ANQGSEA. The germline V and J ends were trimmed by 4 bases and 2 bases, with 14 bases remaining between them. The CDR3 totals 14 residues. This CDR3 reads CSVVGTAPNTEAFF. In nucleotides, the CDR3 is TGCAGCGTTGTGGGGACCGCTCCTAACACTGAAGCTTTCTTT. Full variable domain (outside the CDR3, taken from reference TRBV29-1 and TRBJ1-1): SAVISQKPSRDICQRGTSLTIQCQVDSQVTMMFWYRQQPGQSLTLIATANQGSEATYESGFVIDKFPISRPNLTFSTLTVSNMSPEDSSIYLCSVVGTAPNTEAFFGQGTRLTVV.

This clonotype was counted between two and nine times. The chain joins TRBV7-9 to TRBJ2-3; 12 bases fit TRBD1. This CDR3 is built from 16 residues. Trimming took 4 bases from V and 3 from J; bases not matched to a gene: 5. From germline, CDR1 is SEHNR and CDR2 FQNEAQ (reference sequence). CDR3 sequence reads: CASSSGQGAETDTQYF. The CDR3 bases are TGTGCCAGCAGCTCGGGACAGGGGGCAGAGACAGATACGCAGTATTTT.

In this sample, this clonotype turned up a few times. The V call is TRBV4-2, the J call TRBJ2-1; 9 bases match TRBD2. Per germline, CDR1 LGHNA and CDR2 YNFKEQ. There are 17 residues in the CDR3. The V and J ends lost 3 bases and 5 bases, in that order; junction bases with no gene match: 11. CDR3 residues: CASSHPSRTSVDNEQFF. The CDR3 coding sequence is TGTGCCAGCAGCCATCCATCTCGGACTAGCGTAGACAATGAGCAGTTCTTC.

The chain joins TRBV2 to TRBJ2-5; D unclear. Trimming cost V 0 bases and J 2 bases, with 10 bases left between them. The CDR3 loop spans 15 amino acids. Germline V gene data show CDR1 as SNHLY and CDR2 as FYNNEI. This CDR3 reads CASSEALGRQETQYF. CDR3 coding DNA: TGTGCCAGCAGTGAAGCCCTAGGTCGACAAGAGACCCAGTACTTC.

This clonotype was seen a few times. CDR3: CASSSRDKTGIHHATGELFF. Written as DNA, the CDR3 is TGTGCCAGCAGCTCCCGAGACAAGACAGGTATCCACCATGCCACCGGGGAGCTGTTTTTT. This chain connects TRBV7-2 to TRBJ2-2; possible D gene TRBD1, 6 bases. Germline V gene sequence: CDR1 SGHTA, CDR2 FQGNSA. The CDR3 covers 20 residues. Trimming cost V 4 bases and J 4 bases, with 28 bases left between them.

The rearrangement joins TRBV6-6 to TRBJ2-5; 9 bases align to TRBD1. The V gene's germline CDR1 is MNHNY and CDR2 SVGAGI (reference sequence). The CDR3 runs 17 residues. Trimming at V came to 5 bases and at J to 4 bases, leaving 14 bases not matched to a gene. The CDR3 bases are TGTGCCAGCAGTCCCCAAGACAGGGGGAATGCGGGAGAGACCCAGTACTTC. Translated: CASSPQDRGNAGETQYF.

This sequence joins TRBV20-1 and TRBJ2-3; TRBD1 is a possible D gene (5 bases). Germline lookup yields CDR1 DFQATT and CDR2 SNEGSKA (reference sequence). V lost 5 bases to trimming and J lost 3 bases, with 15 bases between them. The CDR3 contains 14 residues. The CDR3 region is CSASGAIGTDTQYF. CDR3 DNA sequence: TGCAGTGCTTCTGGGGCGATCGGAACAGATACGCAGTATTTT.

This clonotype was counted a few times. The CDR3 bases are TGTGCCAGCAGCTTAGCAGGGATCGGCGGCAATGAGCAGTTCTTC. Translating it yields CASSLAGIGGNEQFF. The chain has TRBV7-8 and TRBJ2-1, with unresolved D. The CDR3 has 15 amino acids. Germline loops: CDR1 SGHVS, CDR2 FQNEAQ. The V end was cut by 0 bases, the J end by 6 bases, with 12 bases between. Drawing the rest from reference TRBV7-8 and TRBJ2-1, the complete variable domain is GAGVSQSPRYKVAKRGQDVALRCDPISGHVSLFWYQQALGQGPEFLTYFQNEAQLDKSGLPSDRFFAERPEGSVSTLKIQRTQQEDSAVYLCASSLAGIGGNEQFFGPGTRLTVL.

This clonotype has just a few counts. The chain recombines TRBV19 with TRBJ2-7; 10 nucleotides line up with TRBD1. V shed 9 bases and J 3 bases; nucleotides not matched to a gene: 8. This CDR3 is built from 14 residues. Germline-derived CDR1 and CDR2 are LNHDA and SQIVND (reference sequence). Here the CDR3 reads CASHGQGGNYEQYF. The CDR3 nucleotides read TGTGCCAGCCATGGACAGGGGGGGAACTACGAGCAGTACTTC.

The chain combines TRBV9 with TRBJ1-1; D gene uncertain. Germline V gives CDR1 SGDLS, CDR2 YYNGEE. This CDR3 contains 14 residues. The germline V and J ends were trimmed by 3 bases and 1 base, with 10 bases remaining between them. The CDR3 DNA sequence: TGTGCCAGCAGCGCGGGCCCTAAGAACACTGAAGCTTTCTTT. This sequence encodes CASSAGPKNTEAFF.

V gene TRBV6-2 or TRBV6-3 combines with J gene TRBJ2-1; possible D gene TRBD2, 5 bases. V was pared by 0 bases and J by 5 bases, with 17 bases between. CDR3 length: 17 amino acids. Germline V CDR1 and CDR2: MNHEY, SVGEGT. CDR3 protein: CASSYSTSPHRNNEQFF. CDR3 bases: TGTGCCAGCAGTTACTCTACTAGTCCTCACCGGAACAATGAGCAGTTCTTC.